The sample holds one count of the clone carrying this TCR beta chain. What it binds is not known. These data are taken from a study of vaccination and CD4 T cells after COVID-19. Scientists ran DNA taken from cultured CD4+ T cells through the Oncomine TCR Beta short-read assay for sequencing. TCRdb processed the PCR reads anew with MiXCR; each CDR3 protein has one entry. The sample lists roughly 28,000 distinct CDR3 sequences, 62% occurring once. CDR1 and CDR2 from the germline V gene are SGHRS and YFSETQ. This CDR3 has 18 residues. Trimming cost V 2 bases and J 2 bases, with 22 bases left between them. Treatment noted: approximately 10-day PBMC culture with coronavirus spike peptide pools or control peptides (ViraFEST assay).

Here the sequenced sample was CD4+ T cells from blood, cultured in vitro, taken after SARS-CoV-2 vaccination. The chain uses TRBV5-1 and TRBJ2-5; possibly TRBD1 for D (5 bases). This TCR derives from a human donor who received a COVID-19 vaccine. The CDR3 DNA sequence: TGCGCCAGCAGCTTAATCCCCACAGGTGGAACTTCGCAAGAGACCCAGTACTTC. It specifies CASSLIPTGGTSQETQYF.